This TCR beta chain was retrieved from a study of blood T cells in healthy people across ages. Turning to the study itself: In model experiments, template switching was able to capture about one barcoded beta molecule for every two T cells that were present. Study observations and caveats: Expanded clonotype changes were possibly confounded by unknown donor CMV status. One million T cells yielded diversity estimates that were considered underestimates.

This clonotype showed up just once. The antigen remains undetermined. Between the trimmed V and J ends, which lost 4 bases and 3 bases, there was a span of 18 bases. CDR3 length: 16 residues. In germline, CDR1 is LGHDT, CDR2 YNNKEL (reference sequence). Sample-barcoded 5' priming and a J-beta primer mix drove a second PCR of about 7 to 12 cycles. One entry per CDR3 protein, called by TCRdb with MiXCR from the 5' RACE reads. The sample lists 1.5 million to 1.8 million distinct CDR3 sequences; 40% to 45% were seen once. This clonotype was obtained from a woman aged 18-29 years in good health. The sequencing sample was made of blood. The V and J genes are TRBV3-1 and TRBJ1-2; tentative D call: TRBD1 (5 bases). CDR3 region: CASSPYLGGIDYGYTF. For the CDR3, the DNA is TGTGCCAGCAGCCCCTACCTCGGGGGAATCGACTATGGCTACACCTTC.